What follows describes a single T cell receptor beta chain. This entry belongs to a study of control samples from healthy donors and cancer patients. Trimming cost V 4 bases and J 4 bases, with 8 bases left between them. The CDR3 runs 12 residues. CDR1 and CDR2 from the germline V gene are SGHDN and FVKESK. The table came from immunoSEQ multiplex PCR; TCRdb's copy has only in-frame clones and leaves some out. The sample shows 120,000 or so clones, more than 85% of them seen only once. The clonotype was recovered from a man aged 18 to 29 in good health. The sample comprised blood. V and J are TRBV14 and TRBJ2-7; D gene ambiguous. The CDR3 nucleotides read TGTGCCAGCAGCCGTATCGGATACGAGCAGTACTTC. This sequence encodes CASSRIGYEQYF.